This T cell receptor (beta chain) was identified during a study of cytomegalovirus exposure and HLA in healthy donors. Study observations and caveats: Rarity characterized most TCR sequences, yet some public TCRs appeared in many donors.

Using immunoSEQ multiplex PCR, the repertoire was profiled, and TCRdb retains in-frame clones only, with some absent. The sample lists some 130,000 clones; just under 85% were seen once. The V end lost 9 bases, the J end lost 0 bases, and 3 bases lay between the germline ends. Germline V gives CDR1 LNHDA, CDR2 SQIVND (reference sequence). The CDR3 length is 11 residues. As regards this clone: Its antigen is unknown.

Sequenced input: PBMCs. The source is a man aged 30 to 45 in good health and CMV-seropositive. V and J are TRBV19 and TRBJ1-3; D gene ambiguous. The CDR3 loop reads CASLSGNTIYF. The CDR3 DNA follows: TGTGCCAGCCTCTCTGGAAACACCATATATTTT.